Described below is a single T cell receptor beta chain sequence and its context. The method was immunoSEQ multiplex PCR; TCRdb's version includes in-frame clones alone and lacks a portion of them. The sample has about 220,000 clones; less than 90% are singletons. The source of the sample is a study of blood T cell repertoires in COVID-19. V dropped 0 bases and J dropped 4 bases, with 17 bases sitting between them. The CDR3 spans 17 residues. CDR1 and CDR2 (germline): SGHRS, YFSETQ. This TCR came from a woman in her sixties who had recovered from COVID-19. Sequenced sample: peripheral blood. J is TRBJ1-3 and V is TRBV5-1; a possible D gene is TRBD1 (5 bases). CDR3 bases: TGCGCCAGCAGCTTGGCATCCGGGGGATTCTCCGGAAACACCATATATTTT. Translation: CASSLASGGFSGNTIYF.